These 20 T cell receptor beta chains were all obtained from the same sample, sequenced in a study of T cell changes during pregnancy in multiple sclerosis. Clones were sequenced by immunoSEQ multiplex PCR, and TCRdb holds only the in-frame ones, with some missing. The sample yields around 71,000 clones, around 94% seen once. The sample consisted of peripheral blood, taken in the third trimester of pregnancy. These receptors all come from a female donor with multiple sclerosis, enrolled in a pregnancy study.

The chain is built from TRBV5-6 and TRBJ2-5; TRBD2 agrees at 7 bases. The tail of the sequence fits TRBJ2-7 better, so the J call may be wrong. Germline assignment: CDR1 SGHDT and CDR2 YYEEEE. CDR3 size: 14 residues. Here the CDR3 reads CASSFLAESYEQYF. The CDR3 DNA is TGTGCCAGCAGCTTTCTAGCGGAGTCCTACGAGCAGTACTTC.

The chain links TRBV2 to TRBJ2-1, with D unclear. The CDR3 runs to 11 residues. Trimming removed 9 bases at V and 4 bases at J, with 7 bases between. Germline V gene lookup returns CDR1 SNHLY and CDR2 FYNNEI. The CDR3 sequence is CASRAYNEQFF. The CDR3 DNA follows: TGTGCCAGTAGAGCTTACAATGAGCAGTTCTTC. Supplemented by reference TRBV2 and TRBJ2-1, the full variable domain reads EPEVTQTPSHQVTQMGQEVILRCVPISNHLYFYWYRQILGQKVEFLVSFYNNEISEKSEIFDDQFSVERPDGSNFTLKIRSTKLEDSAMYFCASRAYNEQFFGPGTRLTVL.

CDR3 in amino acids: CASRTPPGEQYF. The CDR3 DNA reads as TGTGCCAGCAGGACCCCTCCGGGGGAGCAGTACTTC. The rearrangement links TRBV28 to TRBJ2-7; D is perhaps TRBD2 (5 bases). Trimming took 6 bases from V and 7 from J, leaving 13 bases between them. This CDR3 contains 12 residues. Germline V gene lookup returns CDR1 MDHEN and CDR2 SYDVKM.

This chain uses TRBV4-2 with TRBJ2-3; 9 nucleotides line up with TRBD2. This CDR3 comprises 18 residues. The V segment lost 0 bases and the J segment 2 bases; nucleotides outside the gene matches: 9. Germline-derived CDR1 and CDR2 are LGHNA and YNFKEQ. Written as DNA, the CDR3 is TGTGCCAGCAGCCAAGACCACCGGCGGGAGGGCATCACAGATACGCAGTATTTT. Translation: CASSQDHRREGITDTQYF.

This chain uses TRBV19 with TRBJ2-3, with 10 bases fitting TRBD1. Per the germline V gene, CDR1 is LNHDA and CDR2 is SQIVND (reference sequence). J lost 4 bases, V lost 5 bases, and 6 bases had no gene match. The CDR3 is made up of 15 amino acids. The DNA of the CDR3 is TGTGCCAGTAGTGTCCGGGACAGGGGTCCAGATACGCAGTATTTT. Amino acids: CASSVRDRGPDTQYF.

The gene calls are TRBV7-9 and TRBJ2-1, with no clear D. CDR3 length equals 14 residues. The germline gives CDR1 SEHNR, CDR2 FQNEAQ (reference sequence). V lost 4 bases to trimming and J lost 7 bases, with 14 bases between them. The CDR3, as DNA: TGTGCCAGCAGCTCGCCCGCGCACGGGAATGAGCAGTTCTTC. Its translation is CASSSPAHGNEQFF.

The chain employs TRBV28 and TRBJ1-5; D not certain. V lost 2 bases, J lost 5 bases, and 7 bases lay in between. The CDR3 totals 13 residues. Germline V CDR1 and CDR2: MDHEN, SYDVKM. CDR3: CASSLIRYQPQHF. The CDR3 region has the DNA TGTGCCAGCAGTTTAATCAGGTATCAGCCCCAGCATTTT.

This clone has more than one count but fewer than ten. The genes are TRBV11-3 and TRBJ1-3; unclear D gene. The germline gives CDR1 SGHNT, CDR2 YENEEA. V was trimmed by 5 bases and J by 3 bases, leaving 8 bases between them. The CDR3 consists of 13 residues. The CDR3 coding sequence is TGTGCCAGCAGCAGAGGGCTTGGAAACACCATATATTTT. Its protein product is CASSRGLGNTIYF. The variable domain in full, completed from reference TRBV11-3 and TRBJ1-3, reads EAGVVQSPRYKIIEKKQPVAFWCNPISGHNTLYWYLQNLGQGPELLIRYENEEAVDDSQLPKDRFSAERLKGVDSTLKIQPAELGDSAVYLCASSRGLGNTIYFGEGSWLTVV.

The CDR3 spells CASSPWSRGDRSYEQYF. CDR3 nucleotides: TGTGCCAGCAGTCCTTGGTCCAGGGGAGACCGCTCCTACGAGCAGTACTTC. The V and J genes are TRBV27 and TRBJ2-7; possibly TRBD1 for D (6 bases). V gave up 5 bases and J gave up 0 bases, with 20 bases separating them. The CDR3 loop spans 17 amino acids. CDR1 MNHEY and CDR2 SMNVEV come from the germline V gene (reference sequence).

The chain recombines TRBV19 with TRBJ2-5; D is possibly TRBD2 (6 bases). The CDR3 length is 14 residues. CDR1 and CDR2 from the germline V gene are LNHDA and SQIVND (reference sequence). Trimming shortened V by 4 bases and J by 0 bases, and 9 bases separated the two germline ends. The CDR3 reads CASSTRDYQETQYF. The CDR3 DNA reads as TGTGCCAGTAGTACTCGGGACTACCAAGAGACCCAGTACTTC.

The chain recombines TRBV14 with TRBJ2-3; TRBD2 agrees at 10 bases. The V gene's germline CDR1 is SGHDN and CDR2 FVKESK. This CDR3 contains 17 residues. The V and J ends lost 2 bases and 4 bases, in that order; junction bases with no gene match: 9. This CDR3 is CASSQTRSSGSSDTQYF. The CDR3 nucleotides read TGTGCCAGCAGCCAAACACGTTCTAGCGGGAGTTCAGATACGCAGTATTTT.

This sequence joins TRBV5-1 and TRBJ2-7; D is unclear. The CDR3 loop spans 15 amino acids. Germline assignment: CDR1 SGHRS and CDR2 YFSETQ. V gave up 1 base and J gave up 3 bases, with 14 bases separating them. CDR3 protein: CASSLWAGNGYEQYF. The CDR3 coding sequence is TGCGCCAGCAGCTTGTGGGCAGGCAATGGCTACGAGCAGTACTTC.

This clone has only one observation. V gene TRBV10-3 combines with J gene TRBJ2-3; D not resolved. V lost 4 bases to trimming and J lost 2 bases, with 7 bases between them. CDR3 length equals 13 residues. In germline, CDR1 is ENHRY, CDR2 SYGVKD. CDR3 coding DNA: TGTGCCATCAGTGGTGACAACACAGATACGCAGTATTTT. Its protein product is CAISGDNTDTQYF.

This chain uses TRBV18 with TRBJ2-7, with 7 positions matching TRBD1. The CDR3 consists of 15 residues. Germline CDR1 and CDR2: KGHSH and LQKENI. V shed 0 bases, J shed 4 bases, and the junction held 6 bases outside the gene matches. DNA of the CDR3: TGTGCCAGCTCACCACCGACAGGGTCCCCATACGAGCAGTACTTC. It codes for CASSPPTGSPYEQYF.

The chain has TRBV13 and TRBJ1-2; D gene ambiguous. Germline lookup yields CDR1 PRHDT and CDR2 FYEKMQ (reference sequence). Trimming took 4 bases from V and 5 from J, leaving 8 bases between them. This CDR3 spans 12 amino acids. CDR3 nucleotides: TGTGCCAGCAGCTCCCCGGGGTATGGCTACACCTTC. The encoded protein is CASSSPGYGYTF.

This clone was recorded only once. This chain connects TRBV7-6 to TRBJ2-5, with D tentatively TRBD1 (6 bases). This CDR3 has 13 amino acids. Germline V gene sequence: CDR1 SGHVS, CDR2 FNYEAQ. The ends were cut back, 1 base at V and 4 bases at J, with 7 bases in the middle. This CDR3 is CASSLDRVETQYF. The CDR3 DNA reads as TGTGCCAGCAGCTTAGACAGGGTAGAGACCCAGTACTTC.

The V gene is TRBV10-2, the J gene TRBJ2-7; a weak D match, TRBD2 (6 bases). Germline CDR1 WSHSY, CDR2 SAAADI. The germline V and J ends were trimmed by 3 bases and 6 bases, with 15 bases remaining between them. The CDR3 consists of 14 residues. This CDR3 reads CASSDRQGGGEQYF. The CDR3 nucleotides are TGCGCCAGCAGTGATCGTCAGGGAGGTGGCGAGCAGTACTTC.

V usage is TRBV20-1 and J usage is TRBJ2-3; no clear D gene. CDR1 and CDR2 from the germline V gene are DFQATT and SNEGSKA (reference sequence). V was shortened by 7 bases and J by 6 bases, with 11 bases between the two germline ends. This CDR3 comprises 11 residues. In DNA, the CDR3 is TGCAGTGGACATTATATCGATACGCAGTATTTT. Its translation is CSGHYIDTQYF.

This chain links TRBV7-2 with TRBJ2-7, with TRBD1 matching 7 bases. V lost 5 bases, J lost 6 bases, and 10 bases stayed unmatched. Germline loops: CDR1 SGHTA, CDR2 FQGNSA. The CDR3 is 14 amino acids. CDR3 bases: TGTGCCAGCAGCCCGCACTCTGACAGGGTCGAGCAGTACTTC. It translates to CASSPHSDRVEQYF.

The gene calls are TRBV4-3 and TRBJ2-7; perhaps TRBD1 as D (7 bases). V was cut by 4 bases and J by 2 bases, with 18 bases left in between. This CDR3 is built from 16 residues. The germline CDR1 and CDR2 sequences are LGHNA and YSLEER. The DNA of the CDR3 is TGCGCCAGCAGCCTCGCCCCGCGGGACAGTACCTACGAGCAGTACTTC. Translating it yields CASSLAPRDSTYEQYF.